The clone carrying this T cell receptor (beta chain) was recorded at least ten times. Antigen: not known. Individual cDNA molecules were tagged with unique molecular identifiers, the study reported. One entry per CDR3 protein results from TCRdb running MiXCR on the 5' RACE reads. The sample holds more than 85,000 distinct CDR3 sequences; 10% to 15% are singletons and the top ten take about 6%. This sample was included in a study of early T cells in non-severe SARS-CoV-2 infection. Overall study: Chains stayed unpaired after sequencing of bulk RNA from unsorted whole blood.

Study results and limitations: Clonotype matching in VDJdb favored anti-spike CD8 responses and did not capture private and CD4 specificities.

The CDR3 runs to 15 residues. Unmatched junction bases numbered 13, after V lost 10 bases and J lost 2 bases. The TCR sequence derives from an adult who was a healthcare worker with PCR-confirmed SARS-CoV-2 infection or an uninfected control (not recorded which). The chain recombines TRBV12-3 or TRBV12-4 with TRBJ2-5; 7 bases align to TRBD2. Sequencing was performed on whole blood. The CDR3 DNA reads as TGTGCCACCTCAATCGGAGCGGGGATACAAGAGACCCAGTACTTC. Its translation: CATSIGAGIQETQYF.